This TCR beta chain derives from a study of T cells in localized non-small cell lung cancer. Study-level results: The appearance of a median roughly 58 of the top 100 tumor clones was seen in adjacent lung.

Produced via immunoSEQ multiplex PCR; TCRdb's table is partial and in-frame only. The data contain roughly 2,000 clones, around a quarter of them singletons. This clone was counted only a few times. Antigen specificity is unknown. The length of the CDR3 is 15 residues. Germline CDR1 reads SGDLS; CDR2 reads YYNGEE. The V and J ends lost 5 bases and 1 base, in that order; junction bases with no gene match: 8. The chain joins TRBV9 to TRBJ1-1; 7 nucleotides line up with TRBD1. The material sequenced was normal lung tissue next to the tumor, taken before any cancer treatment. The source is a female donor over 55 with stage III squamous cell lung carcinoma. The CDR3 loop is CASSIYDRANTEAFF. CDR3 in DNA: TGTGCCAGCAGTATTTACGACAGGGCGAACACTGAAGCTTTCTTT.